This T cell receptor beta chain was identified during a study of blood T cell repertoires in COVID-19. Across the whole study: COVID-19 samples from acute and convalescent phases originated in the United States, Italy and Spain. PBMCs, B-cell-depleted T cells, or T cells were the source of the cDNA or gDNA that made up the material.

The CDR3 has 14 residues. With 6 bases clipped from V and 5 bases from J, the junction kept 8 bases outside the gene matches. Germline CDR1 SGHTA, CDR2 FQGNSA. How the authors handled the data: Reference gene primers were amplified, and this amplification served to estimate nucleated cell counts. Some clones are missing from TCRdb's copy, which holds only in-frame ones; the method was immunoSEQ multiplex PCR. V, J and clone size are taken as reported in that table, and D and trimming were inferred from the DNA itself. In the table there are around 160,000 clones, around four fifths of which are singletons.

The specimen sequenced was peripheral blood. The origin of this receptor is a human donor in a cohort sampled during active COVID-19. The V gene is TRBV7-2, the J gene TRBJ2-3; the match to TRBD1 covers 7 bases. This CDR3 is CASRPGQQRDTQYF. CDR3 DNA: TGTGCCAGCAGGCCGGGACAGCAGAGAGATACGCAGTATTTT.